A selection of T cell receptor beta chains follows, all from one sample in a study of blood T cells in healthy people across ages. TCRdb independently ran MiXCR on the 5' RACE reads; one entry per CDR3 protein. The top ten hold 10% to 15% of the sample, which has 700,000 to 850,000 distinct CDR3 sequences, around 36% seen once. Specimen: blood. Source of these receptors: a man aged 18 to 29 in good health. Both conserved end residues are part of each CDR3. D genes are given only for firm matches. Clone sizes are given selectively: once, few, many, or a class where the clone is expanded.

V	J	size	D	DNA	CDR3
TRBV5-6	TRBJ2-1	few	NA	TGTGCCAGCAGAGAGGGTCAGAGCCATTACAATGAGCAGTTCTTC	CASREGQSHYNEQFF
TRBV4-3	TRBJ1-1	few	NA	TGCGCCAGCAGCCCCGGACAGATAAACACTGAAGCTTTCTTT	CASSPGQINTEAFF
TRBV6-2/TRBV6-3	TRBJ2-5	NA	NA	TGTGCCAGCAGTTACTCTCCTTGGACAGACCCACGGGAGACCCAGTACTTC	CASSYSPWTDPRETQYF
TRBV7-2	TRBJ2-2	NA	NA	TGTGCCAGCAGCTACAGCTCTAACACCGGGGAGCTGTTTTTT	CASSYSSNTGELFF
TRBV12-3/TRBV12-4	TRBJ2-4	many	TRBD1	TGTGCCAGCAGCGGGGACAGGAGCTTAAATATTTGGTACTTC	CASSGDRSLNIWYF
TRBV7-3	TRBJ2-3	few	TRBD1	TGTGCCAGCAGCTTAGGTGGGACAGGGTACGATACGCAGTATTTT	CASSLGGTGYDTQYF
TRBV20-1	TRBJ2-3	few	NA	TGCAGTGCTAGAGAGGGGGGGCCTAGAGATACGCAGTATTTT	CSAREGGPRDTQYF
TRBV4-1	TRBJ2-7	NA	TRBD1	TGCGCCAGCAGCCCCTCCGGGACAGCTAATGAGCAGTACTTC	CASSPSGTANEQYF
TRBV7-2	TRBJ1-1	NA	NA	TGTGCCAGCAGCCCCAGCAGTGTACCCACTGAAGCTTTCTTT	CASSPSSVPTEAFF
TRBV12-3/TRBV12-4	TRBJ1-2	few	TRBD1	TGTGCCAGCAGCCGCAGACTTAAACAGGGGGGTGGCTACACCTTC	CASSRRLKQGGGYTF
TRBV20-1	TRBJ2-5	NA	NA	TGCAGTGCCCAAACCCGGGACCAAGGGGAGACCCAGTACTTC	CSAQTRDQGETQYF
TRBV6-5	TRBJ2-3	few	NA	TGTGCCAGCAGTTACGGGCAGAACACAGATACGCAGTATTTT	CASSYGQNTDTQYF
TRBV20-1	TRBJ1-6	NA	NA	TGCAGTGCCTTCGGACAGCCTAATTCACCCCTCCACTTT	CSAFGQPNSPLHF
TRBV27	TRBJ2-7	NA	NA	TGTGCCAGCAGTTTCGGTGGCACAGGCCTCTCCTACAATGAGCAGTACTTC	CASSFGGTGLSYNEQYF
TRBV6-2/TRBV6-3	TRBJ1-4	NA	NA	TGTGCCAGCAGTTACGACACAGGGTGGAATGAAAAACTGTTTTTT	CASSYDTGWNEKLFF
TRBV15	TRBJ2-1	many	TRBD1	TGTGCCACCAGCAAGGACAGGGGACTAAACAATGAGCAGTTCTTC	CATSKDRGLNNEQFF
TRBV12-3/TRBV12-4	TRBJ1-6	few	NA	TGTGCCAGCAGTTTGCTTCTAGGATCCTATAATTCACCCCTCCACTTT	CASSLLLGSYNSPLHF
TRBV3-1	TRBJ2-3	NA	NA	TGTGCCAGCAGCTGGACTGTTAGCGGTATCACAGATACGCAGTATTTT	CASSWTVSGITDTQYF
TRBV20-1	TRBJ1-4	NA	NA	TGCAGTGCTAGAAATGTTCGGGATGAAAAACTGTTTTTT	CSARNVRDEKLFF
TRBV6-5	TRBJ1-2	many	NA	TGTGCCAGCAGTACCGGACGAGTCAACTATGGCTACACCTTC	CASSTGRVNYGYTF
TRBV5-1	TRBJ1-1	NA	TRBD1	TGCGCCAGCAGCGAGATTGAGACAGGGGTGAACACTGAAGCTTTCTTT	CASSEIETGVNTEAFF
TRBV2	TRBJ2-1	NA	TRBD2	TGTGCCAGCAGCTCCCGTGGCGGGGGGTACAATGAGCAGTTCTTC	CASSSRGGGYNEQFF
TRBV20-1	TRBJ2-3	NA	TRBD2	TGCAGTGCTAGAGATCCGGGGGGTAGCACAGATACGCAGTATTTT	CSARDPGGSTDTQYF
TRBV4-2	TRBJ2-7	NA	TRBD1	TGTGCCAGCAGCCAAGACAGGGGGCAGAACGAGCAGTACTTC	CASSQDRGQNEQYF
TRBV20-1	TRBJ1-2	NA	NA	TGCAGTGCTACAGAGACATATGGCTACACCTTC	CSATETYGYTF
TRBV5-6	TRBJ1-5	NA	NA	TGTGCCAGCAGCGCATGGAATGAACAGCCCCAGCATTTT	CASSAWNEQPQHF
TRBV11-2	TRBJ2-1	few	NA	TGTGCCAGCAGCTTATGGCCTCACAATGAGCAGTTCTTC	CASSLWPHNEQFF
TRBV5-1	TRBJ2-5	NA	NA	TGCGCCAGCAGCCAGGGACGGGGCTTAGAGACCCAGTACTTC	CASSQGRGLETQYF
TRBV4-2	TRBJ2-1	few	TRBD2	TGTGCCAGCAGCCAAGATTCGGGCCGGGGACTAGCGGGGCCGAGCTCCTACAATGAGCAGTTCTTC	CASSQDSGRGLAGPSSYNEQFF
TRBV10-3	TRBJ1-1	NA	NA	TGTGCCATCAGTATGGGGATGAACACTGAAGCTTTCTTT	CAISMGMNTEAFF
TRBV7-2	TRBJ2-2	NA	NA	TGTGCCAGCAGCATCACTCGGGGGAACGGGGAGCTGTTTTTT	CASSITRGNGELFF
TRBV6-5	TRBJ1-2	NA	TRBD1	TGTGCCAGCAGTTACATGGACAGGGGTCCCCACACCTATGGCTACACCTTC	CASSYMDRGPHTYGYTF
TRBV12-3/TRBV12-4	TRBJ1-5	NA	NA	TGTGCCAGCAGCCCTCGGGGGGAGGGAAATCAGCCCCAGCATTTT	CASSPRGEGNQPQHF
TRBV20-1	TRBJ2-7	NA	TRBD1	TGCAGTGCTAACGGACAGGGAACCTCCTACGAGCAGTACTTC	CSANGQGTSYEQYF
TRBV6-2/TRBV6-3	TRBJ2-5	once	NA	TGTGCCGGCACCACCGGGGACCGCCGCGGGGAGACCCAGTACTTC	CAGTTGDRRGETQYF
TRBV5-1	TRBJ2-5	NA	TRBD1	TGCGCCAGCAGCTTCACGAGAGGGACAGGTCAAAATGAGCAGTACTTC	CASSFTRGTGQNEQYF
TRBV30	TRBJ1-1	NA	NA	TGTGCCTGGAGTGTACAGAGGACGGTGAACACTGAAGCTTTCTTT	CAWSVQRTVNTEAFF
TRBV12-3/TRBV12-4	TRBJ1-2	few	NA	TGTGCCAGCAGTTTGGGCAGTATCCCTAACTATGGCTACACCTTC	CASSLGSIPNYGYTF
TRBV13	TRBJ2-3	NA	TRBD1	TGTGCCAGCAGCTTACGCCGACAGGGGGCTTATACGCAGTATTTT	CASSLRRQGAYTQYF
TRBV3-1	TRBJ2-7	few	NA	TGTGCCAGCAGCCAAGAGGCCAGGGACGAGCAGTACTTC	CASSQEARDEQYF
TRBV27	TRBJ2-3	few	NA	TGTGCCAGCAGTTCGGACAGATACACAGATACGCAGTATTTT	CASSSDRYTDTQYF
TRBV5-6	TRBJ2-5	few	NA	TGTGCCAGCAGCGTCTTGGGTGTCGAGACCCAGTACTTC	CASSVLGVETQYF
TRBV9	TRBJ2-5	NA	TRBD2	TGTGCCAGCAGCGGAACTAGCGACCAAGAGACCCAGTACTTC	CASSGTSDQETQYF
TRBV30	TRBJ2-3	NA	NA	TGTGCCTTTGTAAGGGTCTCCGAAACAGATACGCAGTATTTT	CAFVRVSETDTQYF
TRBV20-1	TRBJ2-3	NA	TRBD1	TGCAGTGCTAGTTTCCCCACCGGACAGGGGGCAACAGATACGCAGTATTTT	CSASFPTGQGATDTQYF
TRBV19	TRBJ2-1	NA	NA	TGTGCCTGCGCGTTAGGGAGCTCCTACAATGAGCAGTTCTTC	CACALGSSYNEQFF
TRBV20-1	TRBJ2-4	NA	TRBD2	TGCAGTGCTCACAGGACTAGGCGAGAGACCCAGTCCTTC	CSAHRTRRETQSF
TRBV5-6	TRBJ2-7	many	NA	TGTGCCAGCAGCTTGTTGTCCAGGGTAGTCGCCTACGAGCAGTACTTC	CASSLLSRVVAYEQYF
TRBV18	TRBJ1-4	once	TRBD1	TGTGCCAGCTCACAGACAGGGAGAAGGACTAATGAAAAACTGTTTTTT	CASSQTGRRTNEKLFF
TRBV10-3	TRBJ1-4	NA	NA	TGTGCCACCCGGGTGGGGGAAACTAATGAAAAACTGTTTTTT	CATRVGETNEKLFF
TRBV10-3	TRBJ2-5	many	NA	TGTGCCATCAGCAAGACAGCCACCGAGGTAGAGACCCAGTACTTC	CAISKTATEVETQYF
TRBV21-1	TRBJ2-7	few	NA	TGTGCCAGCAGCAACAGGGACACCTACGAGCAGTACTTC	CASSNRDTYEQYF
TRBV5-1	TRBJ1-2	NA	NA	TGCGCCAGCAGCTTGGGACAGGCGGCGGGCGGCTACACCTTC	CASSLGQAAGGYTF
TRBV29-1	TRBJ2-5	many	NA	TGCAGCGTTGAGAGGCGGGGTCCAATGGAGACCCAGTACTTC	CSVERRGPMETQYF
TRBV20-1	TRBJ2-1	NA	TRBD2	TGCAGTGCTAGAGATTCACTAGCGTACAATGAGCAGTTCTTC	CSARDSLAYNEQFF
TRBV12-3/TRBV12-4	TRBJ2-5	NA	TRBD1	TGTGCCAGCAGTTCCCCCGGGACAGTCTACAATGAGCAGTACTTC	CASSSPGTVYNEQYF
TRBV2	TRBJ2-1	NA	TRBD2	TGTGCCTTTCGGGGGGGTAGAAATGAGCAGTTCTTC	CAFRGGRNEQFF